The T cell receptor beta chain described here comes from a study of control samples from healthy donors and cancer patients. Trimming cost V 0 bases and J 4 bases, with 9 bases left between them. In germline, CDR1 is LNHNV, CDR2 YYDKDF (reference sequence). The CDR3 sequence is 14 residues long. Produced via immunoSEQ multiplex PCR; TCRdb's table is partial and in-frame only. The sample consists of over 90,000 clones, under 95% of them appearing once. The clonotype was recovered from a woman in her late teens or twenties in good health. The genes are TRBV15 and TRBJ1-2; the D is unclear. Source material: blood. The chain's CDR3 is CATSRDRGVYGYTF. CDR3 DNA: TGTGCCACCAGCAGAGATCGGGGTGTCTATGGCTACACCTTC.